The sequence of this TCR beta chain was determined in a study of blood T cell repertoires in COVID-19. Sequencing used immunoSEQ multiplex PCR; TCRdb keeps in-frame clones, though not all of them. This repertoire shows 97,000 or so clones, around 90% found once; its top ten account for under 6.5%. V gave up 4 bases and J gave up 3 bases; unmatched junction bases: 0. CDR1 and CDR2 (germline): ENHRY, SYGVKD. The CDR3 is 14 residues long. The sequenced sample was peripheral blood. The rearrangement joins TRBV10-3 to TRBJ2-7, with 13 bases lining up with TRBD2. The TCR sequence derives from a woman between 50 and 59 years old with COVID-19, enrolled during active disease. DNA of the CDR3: TGTGCCATCAGTGGGACTAGCGGGGGCTACGAGCAGTACTTC. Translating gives CAISGTSGGYEQYF.